The 21 T cell receptor beta chains reported below all come from one sample, sequenced in a study of T cells after yellow fever vaccination. TCRdb called the 5' RACE reads again in MiXCR, with one record for every CDR3 protein. The sample holds more than 65,000 distinct CDR3 sequences; roughly 6% are singletons and the top ten take less than 2.5%. The material sequenced was CD4+ T cells sorted from PBMCs, taken about 2 weeks after the first yellow fever vaccination. The receptors were gathered from a man aged 18 to 29 who received the YFV17D yellow fever vaccine.

This clonotype was recorded many times. J is TRBJ2-2 and V is TRBV7-2; D possibly matches TRBD1 or TRBD2 (5 bases each). V lost 7 bases and J 4 bases, leaving 19 bases between the germline ends. The CDR3 sequence is 16 residues long. Germline CDR1 is SGHTA and CDR2 is FQGNSA. Written as DNA, the CDR3 is TGTGCCAGCAAGCTACTTCGGGACCCAGGCACCGGGGAGCTGTTTTTT. Protein sequence: CASKLLRDPGTGELFF.

There are many counts of this clonotype. The V and J genes are TRBV12-3 or TRBV12-4 and TRBJ2-2; no reliable D call. The ends were cut back, 4 bases at V and 3 bases at J, with 12 bases in the middle. The CDR3 has 15 amino acids. CDR3 residues: CASSSSTLYTGELFF. The DNA for the CDR3 is TGTGCCAGCAGTTCTAGTACCCTGTACACCGGGGAGCTGTTTTTT.

This clonotype came up many times. This chain uses TRBV6-1 with TRBJ2-3; D may be TRBD1 (5 bases). This CDR3 has 14 amino acids. Between the trimmed V and J ends, which lost 3 bases and 1 base, there was a span of 8 bases. Germline CDR1 and CDR2: MNHNS and SASEGT. CDR3 sequence reads: CASSDWGRTDTQYF. Here the CDR3 DNA reads TGTGCCAGCAGTGATTGGGGCCGCACAGATACGCAGTATTTT.

This clonotype was recorded only once. Since a much larger clone is just one base distant, this may be a read error. The chain is built from TRBV7-3 and TRBJ2-3; D is perhaps TRBD2 (6 bases). Trimming took 5 bases from V and 5 from J, leaving 20 bases between them. CDR1 is SGHTA and CDR2 is FQGTGA in the germline V gene. The CDR3 spans 16 residues. This CDR3 reads CASSPQDTVEGDTQYF. The DNA for the CDR3 is TGTGCCAGCAGCCCTCAGGACACAGTGGAGGGAGATACGCAGTATTTT.

This clonotype was counted at least ten times. The chain couples TRBV7-9 to TRBJ2-1; 7 bases match TRBD2. The junction had 12 bases not matched to a gene; V was cut back by 6 bases and J by 10 bases. In germline, CDR1 is SEHNR, CDR2 FQNEAQ (reference sequence). The CDR3 consists of 14 residues. CDR3 protein: CASSRSWGGTEQFF. Here the CDR3 DNA reads TGTGCCAGCAGTCGTTCATGGGGAGGGACCGAGCAGTTCTTC. The full variable domain, in which reference TRBV7-9 and TRBJ2-1 provide the parts outside the CDR3, is DTGVSQNPRHKITKRGQNVTFRCDPISEHNRLYWYRQTLGQGPEFLTYFQNEAQLEKSRLLSDRFSAERPKGSFSTLEIQRTEQGDSAMYLCASSRSWGGTEQFFGPGTRLTVL.

This clonotype has ten or more counts. The chain links TRBV18 to TRBJ2-6; maybe TRBD1 (5 bases). V was shortened by 3 bases and J by 0 bases, with 15 bases between the two germline ends. The CDR3 length is 18 residues. Germline values: CDR1 KGHSH, CDR2 LQKENI. The CDR3 DNA sequence: TGTGCCAGCTCACCCCAGTGGGGCGGAAACTCTGGGGCCAACGTCCTGACTTTC. This encodes CASSPQWGGNSGANVLTF.

This clonotype has a count of ten or more. The chain is built from TRBV7-9 and TRBJ1-1; 8 bases align to TRBD1. CDR3 size: 14 residues. V lost 2 bases and J lost 3; bases outside the gene matches: 2. Germline CDR1 and CDR2: SEHNR and FQNEAQ (reference sequence). This chain's CDR3 is CASSLQGAHTEAFF. CDR3 coding DNA: TGTGCCAGCAGCTTACAGGGGGCACACACTGAAGCTTTCTTT.

This clonotype occurred many times. This chain uses TRBV18 with TRBJ2-5; D perhaps matches TRBD2 (6 bases). V lost 3 bases and J lost 3, with 14 bases in between. The CDR3 sequence is 15 residues long. CDR1 is KGHSH and CDR2 is LQKENI in the germline V gene. CDR3 DNA sequence: TGTGCCAGCTCACCGCCGGGACTGAGCAAAGAGACCCAGTACTTC. Protein sequence: CASSPPGLSKETQYF.

This clonotype was counted at least ten times. The chain is built from TRBV10-2 and TRBJ2-7; D remains ambiguous. Per germline, CDR1 WSHSY and CDR2 SAAADI. The CDR3 loop spans 14 amino acids. Trimming took 4 bases from V and 4 from J, leaving 14 bases between them. The CDR3 DNA follows: TGCGCCAGCAGTGCCCCCCGTTTGGGTTACGAGCAGTACTTC. Its translation: CASSAPRLGYEQYF.

This clonotype appeared many times. The rearrangement links TRBV5-1 to TRBJ2-3; a weak D match, TRBD1 (5 bases). The germline V gene encodes CDR1 SGHRS and CDR2 YFSETQ. V was cut by 0 bases and J by 4 bases, with 21 bases left in between. CDR3 length: 18 amino acids. The CDR3 reads CASSLGGLTEILPDTQYF. The CDR3 region has the DNA TGCGCCAGCAGCTTGGGGGGTTTGACAGAGATACTGCCAGATACGCAGTATTTT.

This clonotype has at least ten counts. This chain joins TRBV5-1 and TRBJ2-7, with D possibly TRBD2 on 6 matching bases. The CDR3 spans 15 residues. With 4 bases removed from V and 1 base from J, the gap between germline ends came to 15 bases. Germline V gene sequence: CDR1 SGHRS, CDR2 YFSETQ. CDR3: CASSLNPRGSYEQYF. The CDR3 DNA is TGCGCCAGCAGCCTTAACCCTCGGGGGTCCTACGAGCAGTACTTC.

This clonotype came up many times. The gene calls are TRBV5-6 and TRBJ1-2; weak D call: TRBD1 (6 bases). The CDR3 is 14 residues long. CDR1 and CDR2 (germline): SGHDT, YYEEEE. The germline V and J ends were trimmed by 2 bases and 4 bases, with 12 bases remaining between them. CDR3 amino acids: CASSLRGGSYGYTF. CDR3 nucleotides: TGTGCCAGCAGCTTACGAGGGGGTTCCTATGGCTACACCTTC.

This clonotype was seen ten or more times. This chain uses TRBV7-2 with TRBJ2-3; D remains ambiguous. The CDR3 covers 12 residues. Germline V gene lookup returns CDR1 SGHTA and CDR2 FQGNSA. V lost 6 bases to trimming and J lost 4 bases, with 8 bases between them. The CDR3 bases are TGTGCCAGCAGGCCTCAAGCAGATACGCAGTATTTT. Translation: CASRPQADTQYF.

This clonotype was counted many times. The CDR3 loop is CASSLTGGPYTGELFF. In nucleotides, the CDR3 is TGTGCCAGCAGCTTAACGGGGGGGCCGTACACCGGGGAGCTGTTTTTT. The gene calls are TRBV7-3 and TRBJ2-2; maybe TRBD2 (7 bases). Germline CDR1 and CDR2: SGHTA and FQGTGA. The V and J ends lost 0 bases and 3 bases respectively, with 11 bases between them. The CDR3 is 16 residues long.

This clonotype was picked up many times. The rearrangement uses TRBV5-1 and TRBJ1-1, with 7 bases matching TRBD1. J was trimmed by 1 base and V by 0 bases; bases with no gene match: 6. The CDR3 has 16 residues. The germline V gene has CDR1 SGHRS and CDR2 YFSETQ. The CDR3 loop is CASSLESYRGNTEAFF. CDR3 sequence (DNA): TGCGCCAGCAGCTTGGAATCCTACAGGGGGAACACTGAAGCTTTCTTT. Based on the CDR3 plus reference TRBV5-1 and TRBJ1-1, the full variable domain is KAGVTQTPRYLIKTRGQQVTLSCSPISGHRSVSWYQQTPGQGLQFLFEYFSETQRNKGNFPGRFSGRQFSNSRSEMNVSTLELGDSALYLCASSLESYRGNTEAFFGQGTRLTVV.

As concerns this clonotype: One base away lies a much larger clone, so this may be a sequencing read error. This chain's CDR3 is CASSFAGHETQYF. The CDR3 coding sequence is TGTGCCAGCAGCTTTGCCGGGCATGAGACCCAGTACTTC. The rearrangement joins TRBV7-9 to TRBJ2-5; the D is unclear. Germline V gene sequence: CDR1 SEHNR, CDR2 FQNEAQ (reference sequence). Deletions cut 3 bases from V and 5 bases from J, with 10 bases between. The CDR3 loop spans 13 amino acids.

This clonotype has a count of ten or more. V is TRBV6-1 and J is TRBJ1-2; possible D gene TRBD1, 6 bases. CDR3 length: 16 amino acids. Trimming cost V 3 bases and J 1 base, with 15 bases left between them. Germline values: CDR1 MNHNS, CDR2 SASEGT. CDR3 sequence reads: CASSDGGEGGNYGYTF. The CDR3 DNA reads as TGTGCCAGCAGTGACGGAGGGGAAGGGGGTAACTATGGCTACACCTTC.

This clonotype was recorded at least ten times. The genes are TRBV12-3 or TRBV12-4 and TRBJ2-2; D might be TRBD1 (5 bases). The CDR3 sequence is 14 residues long. V gave up 7 bases and J gave up 0 bases, with 9 bases separating them. The CDR3 spells CASTRTSNTGELFF. The CDR3 DNA is TGTGCCAGCACCCGGACATCGAACACCGGGGAGCTGTTTTTT.

This clonotype was observed many times. The rearrangement links TRBV6-2 or TRBV6-3 to TRBJ1-2; possibly TRBD1 for D (5 bases). This CDR3 is built from 15 residues. Trimming cost V 4 bases and J 3 bases, with 15 bases left between them. Germline V gives CDR1 MNHEY, CDR2 SVGEGT. CDR3 bases: TGTGCCAGCAGTTTTGCCGACAGCGGATACTATGGCTACACCTTC. Translation gives CASSFADSGYYGYTF.

The gene calls are TRBV5-6 and TRBJ2-2, with D unresolved. The CDR3 consists of 13 residues. Germline CDR1 and CDR2: SGHDT and YYEEEE. Trimming left V 2 bases short and J 6 bases short, with 8 bases between. The chain's CDR3 is CASSFGVAGELFF. The DNA for the CDR3 is TGTGCCAGCAGCTTTGGGGTAGCCGGGGAGCTGTTTTTT.

This clonotype was counted many times. The chain has TRBV5-1 and TRBJ2-1; D possibly uses TRBD1 or TRBD2 (5 bases each). Germline V gene data show CDR1 as SGHRS and CDR2 as YFSETQ. The CDR3 is made up of 15 amino acids. The V gene lost 4 bases and the J gene lost 2 bases, with 13 bases spanning the gap. CDR3 DNA: TGCGCCAGCAGCGCAGGACTGGGGGCCTACAATGAGCAGTTCTTC. Encoded protein: CASSAGLGAYNEQFF. Filled out from reference TRBV5-1 and TRBJ2-1, the complete variable domain reads KAGVTQTPRYLIKTRGQQVTLSCSPISGHRSVSWYQQTPGQGLQFLFEYFSETQRNKGNFPGRFSGRQFSNSRSEMNVSTLELGDSALYLCASSAGLGAYNEQFFGPGTRLTVL.